The T cell receptor (beta chain) described here comes from a study of cytomegalovirus exposure and HLA in healthy donors. The CDR3 runs 12 residues. Trimming shortened V by 0 bases and J by 8 bases, and 10 bases separated the two germline ends. Germline V lookup: CDR1 GTSNPN, CDR2 SVGIG (reference sequence). A remark on this clone: The antigen is unknown.

These donors, healthy bone marrow donors, were studied. Study-level results: A classifier reportedly called cytomegalovirus status with high sensitivity and specificity. Highly shared variants forming one cluster were likely a sequencing artifact.

The primer mix had 60 Vbeta and 13 Jbeta primers. The protocol was immunoSEQ multiplex PCR, while the TCRdb copy is restricted to in-frame clones and leaves out a portion. The repertoire holds 150,000 to 200,000 clones, with roughly an eighth as singletons. This sequence was found in a man aged 50 to 60 in good health and CMV-seropositive. Sequencing was performed on PBMCs. This sequence joins TRBV30 and TRBJ1-1; D is perhaps TRBD1 (5 bases). The CDR3 loop reads CAWSVLWTEAFF. The CDR3 nucleotides are TGTGCCTGGAGTGTACTGTGGACAGAAGCTTTCTTT.